These 6 T cell receptor beta chains came from one sample sequenced in a study of technical replicates of blood from several donors. Data came from immunoSEQ multiplex PCR; TCRdb stores just in-frame clones and leaves some out. Of some 94,000 clones in the sample, approximately 95% are singletons; the top ten hold about 0.34%. Sequenced material: T cells isolated from PBMCs. The receptors were sampled from a human donor in good health.

The genes are TRBV11-2 and TRBJ1-1, with D unresolved. From germline, CDR1 is SGHAT and CDR2 FQNNGV. This CDR3 region has 16 residues. V lost 0 bases, J lost 1 base, and 12 bases lay in between. CDR3 protein: CASSLERANPNTEAFF. The CDR3 nucleotides are TGTGCCAGCAGCTTAGAGAGGGCCAACCCGAACACTGAAGCTTTCTTT.

The genes are TRBV7-3 and TRBJ2-2; D is possibly TRBD1 (6 bases). Trimming took 5 bases from V and 5 from J, leaving 9 bases between them. The CDR3 consists of 13 residues. From germline, CDR1 is SGHTA and CDR2 FQGTGA. CDR3: CASSPGQTGELFF. In nucleotides, the CDR3 is TGTGCCAGCAGCCCCGGACAGACCGGGGAGCTGTTTTTT.

In this sample, this clone turned up a few times. The rearrangement links TRBV19 to TRBJ1-1; D not certain. Germline CDR1 and CDR2: LNHDA and SQIVND (reference sequence). With 1 base removed from V and 2 bases from J, the gap between germline ends came to 8 bases. CDR3 length: 14 residues. CDR3 loop: CASSIVSVNTEAFF. The CDR3 DNA follows: TGTGCCAGTAGTATAGTTTCCGTAAACACTGAAGCTTTCTTT.

The rearrangement links TRBV5-1 to TRBJ1-2, with D unresolved. The ends were cut back, 0 bases at V and 0 bases at J, with 9 bases in the middle. Germline CDR1 reads SGHRS; CDR2 reads YFSETQ. The CDR3 is 15 amino acids. CDR3 region: CASSLGSKANYGYTF. The CDR3, as DNA: TGCGCCAGCAGCTTGGGTAGCAAAGCTAACTATGGCTACACCTTC.

V is TRBV11-2 and J is TRBJ2-1, with 7 bases that match TRBD1. The V gene's germline CDR1 is SGHAT and CDR2 FQNNGV. V lost 1 base to trimming and J lost 10 bases; unmatched junction nucleotides: 4. CDR3 length: 13 residues. The CDR3 reads CASSLARGREQFF. CDR3 nucleotides: TGTGCCAGCAGCTTAGCAAGGGGGCGGGAGCAGTTCTTC.

This chain joins TRBV7-8 and TRBJ1-2, with D unresolved. Trimming removed 6 bases at V and 4 bases at J, with 12 bases between. CDR3 length equals 13 residues. Germline V gene data show CDR1 as SGHVS and CDR2 as FQNEAQ. CDR3: CASSIGRLYGYTF. The DNA of the CDR3 is TGTGCCAGCAGTATCGGCAGGCTCTATGGCTACACCTTC. The entire variable domain, with the rest obtained from reference TRBV7-8 and TRBJ1-2, is as follows: GAGVSQSPRYKVAKRGQDVALRCDPISGHVSLFWYQQALGQGPEFLTYFQNEAQLDKSGLPSDRFFAERPEGSVSTLKIQRTQQEDSAVYLCASSIGRLYGYTFGSGTRLTVV.